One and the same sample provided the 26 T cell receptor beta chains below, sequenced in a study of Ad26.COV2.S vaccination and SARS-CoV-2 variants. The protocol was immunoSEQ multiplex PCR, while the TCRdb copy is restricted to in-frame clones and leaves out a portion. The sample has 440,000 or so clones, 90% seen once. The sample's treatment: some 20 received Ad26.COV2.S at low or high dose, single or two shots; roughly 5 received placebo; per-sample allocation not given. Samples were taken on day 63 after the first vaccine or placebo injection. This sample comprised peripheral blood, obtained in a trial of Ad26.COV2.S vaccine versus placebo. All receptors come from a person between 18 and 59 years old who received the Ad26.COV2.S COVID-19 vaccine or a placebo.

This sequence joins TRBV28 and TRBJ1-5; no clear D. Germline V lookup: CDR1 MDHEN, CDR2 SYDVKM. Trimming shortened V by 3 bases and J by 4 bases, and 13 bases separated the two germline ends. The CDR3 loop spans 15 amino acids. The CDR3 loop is CASSFVNIQNQPQHF. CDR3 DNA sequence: TGTGCCAGCAGTTTCGTTAATATCCAAAATCAGCCCCAGCATTTT.

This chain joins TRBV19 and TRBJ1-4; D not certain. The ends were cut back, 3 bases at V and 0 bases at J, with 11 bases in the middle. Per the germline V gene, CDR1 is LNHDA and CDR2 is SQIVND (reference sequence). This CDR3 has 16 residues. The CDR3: CASSIARLATNEKLFF. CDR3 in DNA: TGTGCCAGTAGTATCGCAAGGCTTGCAACTAATGAAAAACTGTTTTTT.

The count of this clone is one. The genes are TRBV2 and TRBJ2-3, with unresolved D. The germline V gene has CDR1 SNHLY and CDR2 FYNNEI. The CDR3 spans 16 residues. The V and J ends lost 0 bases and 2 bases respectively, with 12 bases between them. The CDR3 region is CASSEALGPPTDTQYF. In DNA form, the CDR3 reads TGTGCCAGCAGTGAAGCTCTCGGGCCACCCACAGATACGCAGTATTTT.

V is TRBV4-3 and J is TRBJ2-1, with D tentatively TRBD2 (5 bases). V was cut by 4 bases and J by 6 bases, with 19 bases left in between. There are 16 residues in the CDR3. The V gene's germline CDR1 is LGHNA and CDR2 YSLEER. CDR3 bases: TGCGCCAGCAGCCTATCGGGGAGTGGGAGTATCAATGAGCAGTTCTTC. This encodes CASSLSGSGSINEQFF.

CDR3 coding DNA: TGTGCCAGTAGTATCGGTGACAGGCAGGGTCAGCCCCAGCATTTT. It specifies CASSIGDRQGQPQHF. The chain has TRBV19 and TRBJ1-5, with D perhaps matching TRBD1 (6 bases). Per germline, CDR1 LNHDA and CDR2 SQIVND (reference sequence). The CDR3 loop spans 15 amino acids. V dropped 3 bases and J dropped 6 bases, with 15 bases sitting between them. The full variable domain, in which reference TRBV19 and TRBJ1-5 provide the parts outside the CDR3, is DGGITQSPKYLFRKEGQNVTLSCEQNLNHDAMYWYRQDPGQGLRLIYYSQIVNDFQKGDIAEGYSVSREKKESFPLTVTSAQKNPTAFYLCASSIGDRQGQPQHFGDGTRLSIL.

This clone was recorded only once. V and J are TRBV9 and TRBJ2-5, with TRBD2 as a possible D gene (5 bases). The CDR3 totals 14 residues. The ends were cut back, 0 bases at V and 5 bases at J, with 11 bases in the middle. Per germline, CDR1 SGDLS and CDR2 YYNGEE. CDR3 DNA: TGTGCCAGCAGCGTAGAGGGAGTGTGGGAGACCCAGTACTTC. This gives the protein CASSVEGVWETQYF.

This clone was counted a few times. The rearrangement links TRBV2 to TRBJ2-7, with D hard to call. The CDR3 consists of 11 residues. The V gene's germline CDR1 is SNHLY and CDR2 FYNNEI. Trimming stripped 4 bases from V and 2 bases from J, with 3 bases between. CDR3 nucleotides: TGTGCCAGCAGTGGGCCCTACGAGCAGTACTTC. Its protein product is CASSGPYEQYF.

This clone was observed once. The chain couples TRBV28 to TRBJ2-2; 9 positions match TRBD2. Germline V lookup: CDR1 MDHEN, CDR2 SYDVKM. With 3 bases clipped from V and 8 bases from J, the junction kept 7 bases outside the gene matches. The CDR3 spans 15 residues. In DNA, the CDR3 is TGTGCCAGCAGTTTCGGAACTAGCGGGTTAGGGGAGCTGTTTTTT. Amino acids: CASSFGTSGLGELFF.

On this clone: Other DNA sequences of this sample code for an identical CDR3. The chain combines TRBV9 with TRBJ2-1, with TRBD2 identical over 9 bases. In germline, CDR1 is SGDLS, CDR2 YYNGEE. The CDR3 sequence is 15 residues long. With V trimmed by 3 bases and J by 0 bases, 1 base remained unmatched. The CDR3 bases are TGTGCCAGCAGCGCGACTAGCGGCTCCTACAATGAGCAGTTCTTC. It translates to CASSATSGSYNEQFF.

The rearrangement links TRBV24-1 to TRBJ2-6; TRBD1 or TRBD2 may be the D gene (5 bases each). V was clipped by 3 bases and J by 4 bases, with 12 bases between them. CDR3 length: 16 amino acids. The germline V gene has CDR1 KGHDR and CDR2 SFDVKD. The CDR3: CATSDPGPSGANVLTF. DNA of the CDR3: TGTGCCACCAGTGATCCGGGACCTTCCGGGGCCAACGTCCTGACTTTC.

The CDR3 spells CASRNTGVGYGYTF. As DNA, the CDR3 is TGTGCCAGCAGAAACACAGGGGTAGGGTATGGCTACACCTTC. This rearrangement joins TRBV28 to TRBJ1-2, with TRBD1 matching 7 bases. V lost 6 bases to trimming and J lost 5 bases; unmatched junction nucleotides: 9. The CDR3 spans 14 residues. In germline, CDR1 is MDHEN, CDR2 SYDVKM.

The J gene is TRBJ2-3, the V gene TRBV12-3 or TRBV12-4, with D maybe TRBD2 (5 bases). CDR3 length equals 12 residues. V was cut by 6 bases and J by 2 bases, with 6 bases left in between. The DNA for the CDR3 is TGTGCCAGCAGGACTACCACAGATACGCAGTATTTT. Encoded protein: CASRTTTDTQYF.

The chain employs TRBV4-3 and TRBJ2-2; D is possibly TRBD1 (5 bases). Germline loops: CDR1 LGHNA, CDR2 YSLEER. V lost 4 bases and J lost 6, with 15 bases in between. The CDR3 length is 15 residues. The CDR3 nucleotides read TGCGCCAGCAGCCCCTTTTCTGGGGCGGCCGGGGAGCTGTTTTTT. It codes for CASSPFSGAAGELFF.

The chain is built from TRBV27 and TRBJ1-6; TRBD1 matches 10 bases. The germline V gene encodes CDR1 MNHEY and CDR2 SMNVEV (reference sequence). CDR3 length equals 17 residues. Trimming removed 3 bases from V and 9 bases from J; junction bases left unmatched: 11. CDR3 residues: CASSFLPTGGAGSPLHF. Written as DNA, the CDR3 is TGTGCCAGCAGTTTCCTCCCGACAGGGGGCGCAGGTTCACCCCTCCACTTT.

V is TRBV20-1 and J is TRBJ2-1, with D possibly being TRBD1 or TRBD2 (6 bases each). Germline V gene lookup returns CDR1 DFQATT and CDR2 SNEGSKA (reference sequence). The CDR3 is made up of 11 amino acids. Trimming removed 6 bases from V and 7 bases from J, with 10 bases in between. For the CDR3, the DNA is TGCAGTGCGGAGGGGGAGAATGAGCAGTTCTTC. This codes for CSAEGENEQFF.

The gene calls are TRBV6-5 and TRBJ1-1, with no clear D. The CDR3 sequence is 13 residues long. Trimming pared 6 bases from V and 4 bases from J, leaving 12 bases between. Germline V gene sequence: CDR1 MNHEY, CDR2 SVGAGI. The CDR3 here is CASSRGVGTEAFF. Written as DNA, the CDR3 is TGTGCCAGCAGCCGTGGGGTTGGCACTGAAGCTTTCTTT.

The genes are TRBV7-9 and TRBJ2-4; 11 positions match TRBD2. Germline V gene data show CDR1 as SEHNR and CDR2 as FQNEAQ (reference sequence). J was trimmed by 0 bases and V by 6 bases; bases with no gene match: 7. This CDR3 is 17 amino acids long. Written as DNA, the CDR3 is TGTGCCAGCAGAGGTTCCGGGACTAGCGGAGCCAAAAACATTCAGTACTTC. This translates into CASRGSGTSGAKNIQYF. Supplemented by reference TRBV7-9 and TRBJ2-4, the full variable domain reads DTGVSQNPRHKITKRGQNVTFRCDPISEHNRLYWYRQTLGQGPEFLTYFQNEAQLEKSRLLSDRFSAERPKGSFSTLEIQRTEQGDSAMYLCASRGSGTSGAKNIQYFGAGTRLSVL.

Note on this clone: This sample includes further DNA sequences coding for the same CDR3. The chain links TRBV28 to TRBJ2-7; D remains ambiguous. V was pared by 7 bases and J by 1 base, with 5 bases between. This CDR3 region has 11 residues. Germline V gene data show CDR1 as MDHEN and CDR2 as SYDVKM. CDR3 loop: CASTQSYEQYF. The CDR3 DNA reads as TGTGCCAGCACGCAATCCTACGAGCAGTACTTC.

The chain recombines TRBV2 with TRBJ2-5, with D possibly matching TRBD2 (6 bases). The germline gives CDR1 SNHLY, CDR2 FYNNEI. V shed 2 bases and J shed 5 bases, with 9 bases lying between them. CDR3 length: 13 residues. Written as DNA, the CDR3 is TGTGCCAGCAGTGAATGGGAGGCGGAGACCCAGTACTTC. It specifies CASSEWEAETQYF.

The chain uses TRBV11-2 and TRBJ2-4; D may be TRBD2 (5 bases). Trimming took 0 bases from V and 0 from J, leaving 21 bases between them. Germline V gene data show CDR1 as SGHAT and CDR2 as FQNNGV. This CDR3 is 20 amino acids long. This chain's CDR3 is CASSLDLIVEEQLAKNIQYF. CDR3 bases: TGTGCCAGCAGCTTAGATCTCATAGTGGAGGAGCAATTAGCCAAAAACATTCAGTACTTC. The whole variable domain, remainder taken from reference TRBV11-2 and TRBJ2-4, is EAGVAQSPRYKIIEKRQSVAFWCNPISGHATLYWYQQILGQGPKLLIQFQNNGVVDDSQLPKDRFSAERLKGVDSTLKIQPAKLEDSAVYLCASSLDLIVEEQLAKNIQYFGAGTRLSVL.

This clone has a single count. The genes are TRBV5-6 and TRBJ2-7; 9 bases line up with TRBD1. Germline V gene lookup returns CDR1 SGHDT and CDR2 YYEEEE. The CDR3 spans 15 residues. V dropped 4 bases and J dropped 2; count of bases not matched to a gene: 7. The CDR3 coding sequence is TGTGCCAGCAGCCCTGTCGGGACAGGGACCTACGAGCAGTACTTC. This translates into CASSPVGTGTYEQYF.

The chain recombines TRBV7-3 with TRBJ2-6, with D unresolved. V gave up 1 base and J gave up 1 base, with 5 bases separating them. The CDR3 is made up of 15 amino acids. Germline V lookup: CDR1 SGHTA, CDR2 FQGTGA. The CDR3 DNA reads TGTGCCAGCAGCTTAAGCTCGTCTGGGGCCAACGTCCTGACTTTC. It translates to CASSLSSSGANVLTF.

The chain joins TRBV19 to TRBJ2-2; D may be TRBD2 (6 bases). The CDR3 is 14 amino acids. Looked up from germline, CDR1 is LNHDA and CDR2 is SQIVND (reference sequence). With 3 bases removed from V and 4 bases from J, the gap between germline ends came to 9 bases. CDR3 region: CASSMEGITGELFF. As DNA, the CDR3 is TGTGCCAGTAGTATGGAGGGAATCACCGGGGAGCTGTTTTTT.

CDR3 amino acids: CASSLGGDEKLFF. The CDR3 DNA follows: TGTGCCAGCAGCTTGGGCGGAGATGAAAAACTGTTTTTT. The chain uses TRBV7-9 and TRBJ1-4; no clear D. Trimming took off 3 bases at V and 6 bases at J, with 8 bases between the two ends. CDR1 and CDR2 from the germline V gene are SEHNR and FQNEAQ (reference sequence). This CDR3 comprises 13 residues.

The CDR3 coding sequence is TGTGCCAGCAGTTCCGGGACAGCGAACACTGAAGCTTTCTTT. Translation: CASSSGTANTEAFF. The chain joins TRBV28 to TRBJ1-1; TRBD1 agrees at 7 bases. With V trimmed by 4 bases and J by 1 base, 3 bases remained unmatched. Germline V gives CDR1 MDHEN, CDR2 SYDVKM. CDR3 length: 14 residues.

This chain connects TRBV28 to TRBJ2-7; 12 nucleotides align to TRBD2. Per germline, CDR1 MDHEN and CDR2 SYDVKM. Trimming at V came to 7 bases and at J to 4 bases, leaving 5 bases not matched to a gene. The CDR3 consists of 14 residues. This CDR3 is CASTRTSGNYEQYF. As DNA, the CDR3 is TGTGCCAGCACCAGGACTAGCGGGAATTACGAGCAGTACTTC.